This passage covers 9 T cell receptor beta chains from one sample sequenced in a study of blood T cell repertoires in COVID-19 (dated by TCRdb to the early 2020s). The library was made by the immunoSEQ multiplex PCR assay. TCRdb mirrors the immuneACCESS table, restricted to in-frame sequences. Some clones are absent from its copies; in checked studies, under half trace to an unresolved V gene, and the reason for the others is unknown. Present in this sample are around 300,000 clones, under 90% of which were seen just once. Of the sample, just under 0.95% is held by the ten largest clones. The sequencing sample was made of peripheral blood. Source of these receptors: a middle-aged woman who had recovered from COVID-19.

This clone was seen only a few times. The V call is TRBV4-1, the J call TRBJ2-1, with D perhaps TRBD2 (6 bases). V was shortened by 4 bases and J by 6 bases, with 19 bases between the two germline ends. Looked up from germline, CDR1 is MGHRA and CDR2 is YSYEKL. CDR3 length equals 16 residues. CDR3 sequence (DNA): TGCGCCAGCAGCCGGGCGGGACCGGGGTTCGGCAATGAGCAGTTCTTC. Translation: CASSRAGPGFGNEQFF.

The chain couples TRBV18 to TRBJ2-5, with a tentative D call TRBD2 (7 bases). Trimming cost V 3 bases and J 5 bases, with 13 bases left between them. Germline values: CDR1 KGHSH, CDR2 LQKENI. CDR3 size: 14 residues. DNA of the CDR3: TGTGCCAGCTCACCCGACGAGGGGGGGGAGACCCAGTACTTC. Residues: CASSPDEGGETQYF.

The gene calls are TRBV5-1 and TRBJ1-4, with D perhaps matching TRBD1 (6 bases). The CDR3 covers 14 residues. CDR1 is SGHRS and CDR2 is YFSETQ in the germline V gene. The germline V and J ends were trimmed by 7 bases and 7 bases, with 17 bases remaining between them. In DNA, the CDR3 is TGCGCCAGCCGCCTAGGGGACACGAGTGAAAAACTGTTTTTT. This translates into CASRLGDTSEKLFF.

The chain combines TRBV30 with TRBJ2-1; D not certain. The length of the CDR3 is 13 residues. V lost 2 bases and J lost 6, with 11 bases in between. Germline V lookup: CDR1 GTSNPN, CDR2 SVGIG (reference sequence). CDR3 DNA sequence: TGTGCCTGGAGTCGGGTCCTAGTCAATGAGCAGTTCTTC. It is translated as CAWSRVLVNEQFF.

The chain is built from TRBV11-3 and TRBJ2-1; 11 bases line up with TRBD2. The germline V gene has CDR1 SGHNT and CDR2 YENEEA. Trimming took 5 bases from V and 4 from J; bases not matched to a gene: 10. The CDR3 totals 17 residues. The CDR3 sequence is CASSRTTSGKHYNEQFF. The DNA of the CDR3 is TGTGCCAGCAGCCGTACGACTAGCGGGAAACATTACAATGAGCAGTTCTTC. Looking up the rest from reference TRBV11-3 and TRBJ2-1 gives the full variable domain: EAGVVQSPRYKIIEKKQPVAFWCNPISGHNTLYWYLQNLGQGPELLIRYENEEAVDDSQLPKDRFSAERLKGVDSTLKIQPAELGDSAVYLCASSRTTSGKHYNEQFFGPGTRLTVL.

The V gene is TRBV5-4, the J gene TRBJ2-5; TRBD1 matches 9 bases. The CDR3 consists of 17 residues. V shed 4 bases, J shed 6 bases, and the junction held 16 bases outside the gene matches. CDR1 and CDR2 from the germline V gene are SGHNT and YYREEE (reference sequence). CDR3 nucleotides: TGTGCCAGCAGCCCGGCGGTAACAGGGGGCGCTGAAAAGACCCAGTACTTC. It specifies CASSPAVTGGAEKTQYF.

The gene calls are TRBV3-1 (or the pseudogene TRBV3-2) and TRBJ1-1; TRBD1 might be the D (6 bases). V gave up 4 bases and J gave up 11 bases, with 17 bases separating them. The V gene's germline CDR1 is LGHDT and CDR2 YNNKEL (reference sequence). The CDR3 contains 13 residues. CDR3 in amino acids: CASSLYGGEEAFF. Here the CDR3 DNA reads TGTGCCAGCAGCCTATATGGGGGCGAGGAGGCTTTCTTT.

The chain couples TRBV27 to TRBJ1-1; D is possibly TRBD1 (6 bases). V gave up 2 bases and J gave up 4 bases, with 11 bases separating them. Germline V gene sequence: CDR1 MNHEY, CDR2 SMNVEV (reference sequence). CDR3 length equals 14 residues. The CDR3 is CASSLAGAGTEAFF. In DNA form, the CDR3 reads TGTGCCAGCAGTTTAGCGGGGGCAGGCACTGAAGCTTTCTTT.

V usage is TRBV20-1 and J usage is TRBJ2-7; D is undetermined. Germline assignment: CDR1 DFQATT and CDR2 SNEGSKA (reference sequence). The CDR3 has 11 amino acids. V lost 5 bases to trimming and J lost 7 bases, with 12 bases between them. CDR3 amino acids: CSAFLSREQYF. The CDR3 DNA is TGCAGTGCTTTCCTATCGAGGGAGCAGTACTTC.